These 11 T cell receptor beta chains share one sample of origin, sequenced in a study of blood T cells in healthy people across ages. Then a second PCR, running about 6 to 12 cycles, was carried out with a sample-barcoded 5' primer and a J-beta primer mix. TCRdb used MiXCR to reprocess the 5' RACE reads, holding one entry per CDR3 protein. The data show 1.5 million to 2 million distinct CDR3 sequences, 40% to 55% seen once. The sample consisted of blood. These receptors were collected from a woman aged 40 to 55 in good health.

The chain couples TRBV28 to TRBJ1-2; D is uncertain. Germline lookup yields CDR1 MDHEN and CDR2 SYDVKM. The CDR3 extends over 13 amino acids. The germline V and J ends were trimmed by 7 bases and 3 bases, with 12 bases remaining between them. The CDR3 protein is CASIGFTDYGYTF. CDR3 nucleotide sequence: TGTGCCAGCATAGGGTTTACAGACTATGGCTACACCTTC.

Details on this clonotype: A junction end diverges from the germline sequence, so it may reflect a read error. V gene TRBV5-6 combines with J gene TRBJ2-1, with 12 bases identical to TRBD2. The CDR3 is 17 amino acids. Germline CDR1 reads SGHDT; CDR2 reads YYEEEE. CDR3 in DNA: TGTGCCAGCAGCTTGGAGACTAGCGGGGGATTTTACAACGAGCAGTTCTTC. Protein sequence: CASSLETSGGFYNEQFF.

This sequence joins TRBV11-1 and TRBJ1-1; D is possibly TRBD1 (6 bases). V lost 6 bases to trimming and J lost 0 bases, with 14 bases between them. The CDR3 contains 15 residues. Germline V gene sequence: CDR1 SGHAT, CDR2 FQDESV (reference sequence). CDR3 in amino acids: CASRPSGHLNTEAFF. Written as DNA, the CDR3 is TGTGCCAGCAGGCCATCGGGACACCTGAACACTGAAGCTTTCTTT. Drawing the rest from reference TRBV11-1 and TRBJ1-1, the complete variable domain is EAEVAQSPRYKITEKSQAVAFWCDPISGHATLYWYRQILGQGPELLVQFQDESVVDDSQLPKDRFSAERLKGVDSTLKIQPAELGDSAMYLCASRPSGHLNTEAFFGQGTRLTVV.

This clonotype was counted between two and nine times. This sequence joins TRBV4-3 and TRBJ2-1, with 9 bases matching TRBD1. Germline CDR1 reads LGHNA; CDR2 reads YSLEER. The CDR3 totals 18 residues. V dropped 0 bases and J dropped 1; count of bases not matched to a gene: 7. Here the CDR3 reads CASSQDTGTGPSYNEQFF. CDR3 DNA: TGCGCCAGCAGCCAAGATACCGGGACAGGGCCTTCCTACAATGAGCAGTTCTTC.

The chain recombines TRBV20-1 with TRBJ1-2, with no clear D. The CDR3 totals 16 residues. Germline loops: CDR1 DFQATT, CDR2 SNEGSKA (reference sequence). Trimming removed 1 base from V and 6 bases from J, with 21 bases in between. The CDR3 DNA sequence: TGCAGTGCTAGAGTCACCAGTACCGGTGTGGGCGATGGCTACACCTTC. It yields the protein CSARVTSTGVGDGYTF.

V gene TRBV9 combines with J gene TRBJ1-5; D is possibly TRBD1 (5 bases). Germline-derived CDR1 and CDR2 are SGDLS and YYNGEE. The germline V and J ends were trimmed by 3 bases and 4 bases, with 11 bases remaining between them. This CDR3 contains 14 residues. Written as DNA, the CDR3 is TGTGCCAGCAGCGCGACAGCCCAAAATCAGCCCCAGCATTTT. Its translation: CASSATAQNQPQHF.

This clonotype came up a few times. The genes are TRBV12-3 or TRBV12-4 and TRBJ2-7; TRBD2 matches 7 bases. Trimming removed 5 bases from V and 2 bases from J; junction bases left unmatched: 9. The CDR3 runs 15 residues. CDR3 coding DNA: TGTGCCAGCAGTCCTAGGGGCGGGAGTCCCTACGAGCAGTACTTC. Protein product: CASSPRGGSPYEQYF.

V is TRBV20-1 and J is TRBJ2-3; 14 bases fit TRBD2. This CDR3 comprises 15 residues. Germline V gene lookup returns CDR1 DFQATT and CDR2 SNEGSKA (reference sequence). For the CDR3, the DNA is TGCGGGGGACTAGCGGGGGATGATAACACAGATACGCAGTATTTT. Translated: CGGLAGDDNTDTQYF.

This clonotype was observed at least ten times. One end of the junction fails to match germline, which may point to a read error. This chain links TRBV5-1 with TRBJ2-7; maybe TRBD1 (5 bases). The length of the CDR3 is 12 residues. Germline V gives CDR1 SGHRS, CDR2 YFSETQ. In DNA form, the CDR3 reads TGTGCCAGCAGGGCAGGGACCTACGAGCAGTACTTC. As protein: CASRAGTYEQYF. The full variable domain, with the rest looked up from reference TRBV5-1 and TRBJ2-7, is KAGVTQTPRYLIKTRGQQVTLSCSPISGHRSVSWYQQTPGQGLQFLFEYFSETQRNKGNFPGRFSGRQFSNSRSEMNVSTLELGDSALYLCASRAGTYEQYFGPGTRLTVT.

This chain joins TRBV13 and TRBJ1-3; 7 bases align to TRBD1. Germline loops: CDR1 PRHDT, CDR2 FYEKMQ (reference sequence). This CDR3 has 15 residues. The trim removed 5 bases at V and 4 bases at J, leaving 8 bases unmatched. The CDR3 reads CASSPGQAGGNTIYF. The CDR3 bases are TGTGCCAGCAGCCCCGGACAGGCGGGGGGAAACACCATATATTTT.

The gene calls are TRBV4-2 and TRBJ2-3; 8 bases match TRBD2. With V trimmed by 0 bases and J by 2 bases, 10 bases remained unmatched. CDR3 length equals 18 residues. Germline loops: CDR1 LGHNA, CDR2 YNFKEQ. The CDR3 nucleotides read TGTGCCAGCAGCCAAGATTACGGTCTAGCGGGCAACACAGATACGCAGTATTTT. Residues: CASSQDYGLAGNTDTQYF.